Presented here are 17 T cell receptor beta chains from one specimen sequenced in a study of human T cells and chemical hapten exposure. TCRdb independently ran MiXCR on the RACE reads; one entry per CDR3 protein. The data show roughly 380,000 distinct CDR3 sequences, with around 6% seen just once and around 6.1% held by the top ten. Time point reported: patch test 2, 6 weeks after DPC sensitization. As to treatment: therapeutic diphenylcyclopropenone sensitization with weekly scalp DPC. The source was whole blood, collected in connection with sensitization to the hapten diphenylcyclopropenone (DPC). Receptors were obtained from a woman between 18 and 29 years old with alopecia areata. Some clones in this sample may be carry-over from other donors' samples.

This clonotype was recorded a few times. The rearrangement joins TRBV2 to TRBJ2-3; D may be TRBD1 or TRBD2 (6 bases each). Germline CDR1 is SNHLY and CDR2 is FYNNEI. V shed 1 base and J shed 2 bases, with 16 bases lying between them. This CDR3 comprises 17 residues. CDR3 DNA sequence: TGTGCCAGCAGTGAAGAATACGGGGGCCTCGACACAGATACGCAGTATTTT. Amino acids: CASSEEYGGLDTDTQYF.

The chain links TRBV7-8 to TRBJ2-1; TRBD2 matches 8 bases. There are 15 residues in the CDR3. V was clipped by 2 bases and J by 5 bases; unmatched bases: 5. Germline V gene data show CDR1 as SGHVS and CDR2 as FQNEAQ. The CDR3 DNA reads TGTGCCAGCAGCTTATTAGCGGGGCCAGACAATGAGCAGTTCTTC. Amino acids: CASSLLAGPDNEQFF. Based on the CDR3 plus reference TRBV7-8 and TRBJ2-1, the full variable domain is GAGVSQSPRYKVAKRGQDVALRCDPISGHVSLFWYQQALGQGPEFLTYFQNEAQLDKSGLPSDRFFAERPEGSVSTLKIQRTQQEDSAVYLCASSLLAGPDNEQFFGPGTRLTVL.

In this sample, this clonotype turned up many times. The CDR3 bases are TGTGCCAGCAGGAAGGGTGTAGAAGAAGCTTTCTTT. Encoded protein: CASRKGVEEAFF. This chain uses TRBV6-2 or TRBV6-3 with TRBJ1-1; D is ambiguous. Germline loops: CDR1 MNHEY, CDR2 SVGEGT. This CDR3 is built from 12 residues. V lost 6 bases to trimming and J lost 8 bases, with 13 bases between them.

This clonotype was recorded a few times. The rearrangement joins TRBV3-1 to TRBJ2-2; D ambiguous. V was cut by 0 bases and J by 2 bases, with 4 bases left in between. This CDR3 spans 14 amino acids. Germline CDR1 LGHDT, CDR2 YNNKEL (reference sequence). CDR3 sequence (DNA): TGTGCCAGCAGCCAAGACCAAAACACCGGGGAGCTGTTTTTT. Translation: CASSQDQNTGELFF.

This clonotype has more than one count but fewer than ten. This sequence joins TRBV2 and TRBJ2-4, with D maybe TRBD1 (6 bases). CDR1 and CDR2 from the germline V gene are SNHLY and FYNNEI. V was trimmed by 8 bases and J by 1 base, leaving 18 bases between them. The CDR3 spans 16 residues. The CDR3 loop is CASSHGNRVAKNIQYF. CDR3 DNA: TGTGCCAGCTCCCATGGGAACAGGGTGGCCAAAAACATTCAGTACTTC. The full variable domain, in which reference TRBV2 and TRBJ2-4 provide the parts outside the CDR3, is EPEVTQTPSHQVTQMGQEVILRCVPISNHLYFYWYRQILGQKVEFLVSFYNNEISEKSEIFDDQFSVERPDGSNFTLKIRSTKLEDSAMYFCASSHGNRVAKNIQYFGAGTRLSVL.

This clonotype was found many times. V and J are TRBV6-1 and TRBJ1-5, with no clear D. Looked up from germline, CDR1 is MNHNS and CDR2 is SASEGT. The CDR3 is 18 residues long. V lost 4 bases and J 3 bases, leaving 22 bases between the germline ends. In DNA form, the CDR3 reads TGTGCCAGCAGTGGGCTAGGCGTTGGCGGGATCGTCAATCAGCCCCAGCATTTT. This encodes CASSGLGVGGIVNQPQHF.

This clonotype was picked up a small number of times. The chain uses TRBV5-1 and TRBJ2-7; 7 bases map to TRBD2. Trimming at V came to 7 bases and at J to 1 base, leaving 14 bases not matched to a gene. There are 16 residues in the CDR3. Germline CDR1 is SGHRS and CDR2 is YFSETQ. The CDR3, as DNA: TGCGCCAGCCAATGGGGGGGAGACCCCGGATCCTACGAGCAGTACTTC. Translation: CASQWGGDPGSYEQYF.

The chain recombines TRBV25-1 with TRBJ1-4; no firm D call. Trimming left V 6 bases short and J 4 bases short, with 12 bases between. The CDR3 extends over 14 amino acids. Germline loops: CDR1 MGHDK, CDR2 SYGVNS. In DNA form, the CDR3 reads TGTGCCAGCAGGCAACTCTCGGATAATGAAAAACTGTTTTTT. Encoded protein: CASRQLSDNEKLFF. The variable domain in full, with the rest retrieved from reference TRBV25-1 and TRBJ1-4, is EADIYQTPRYLVIGTGKKITLECSQTMGHDKMYWYQQDPGMELHLIHYSYGVNSTEKGDLSSESTVSRIRTEHFPLTLESARPSHTSQYLCASRQLSDNEKLFFGSGTQLSVL.

This clonotype was counted many times. The rearrangement joins TRBV3-1 to TRBJ2-5, with D possibly being TRBD2 (6 bases). CDR1 is LGHDT and CDR2 is YNNKEL in the germline V gene (reference sequence). Trimming cost V 2 bases and J 4 bases, with 17 bases left between them. This CDR3 is 16 amino acids long. CDR3 sequence reads: CASSQTPGLGRETQYF. The CDR3 DNA reads as TGTGCCAGCAGCCAAACGCCGGGACTGGGCCGAGAGACCCAGTACTTC.

V gene TRBV10-3 combines with J gene TRBJ2-1, with 7 bases lining up with TRBD2. Germline trimming cut 7 bases from V and 1 base from J; bases unmatched to any gene: 4. The CDR3 runs 14 residues. Germline CDR1 reads ENHRY; CDR2 reads SYGVKD. CDR3 in amino acids: CAITSGGSYNEQFF. The CDR3 coding sequence is TGTGCCATCACGTCGGGGGGTTCCTACAATGAGCAGTTCTTC.

This clonotype showed up just a few times. The chain employs TRBV2 and TRBJ2-1; D assignment may be TRBD1 or TRBD2 (5 bases each). Germline CDR1 reads SNHLY; CDR2 reads FYNNEI. The CDR3 spans 11 residues. V was cut by 10 bases and J by 11 bases, with 15 bases left in between. The DNA of the CDR3 is TGTGCCACTGGGACGACAGCTCAGCAGTTCTTC. Translated, it gives CATGTTAQQFF. The entire variable domain, with the rest obtained from reference TRBV2 and TRBJ2-1, is as follows: EPEVTQTPSHQVTQMGQEVILRCVPISNHLYFYWYRQILGQKVEFLVSFYNNEISEKSEIFDDQFSVERPDGSNFTLKIRSTKLEDSAMYFCATGTTAQQFFGPGTRLTVL.

This clonotype was observed at least ten times. This sequence joins TRBV7-2 and TRBJ1-6; possibly TRBD1 for D (5 bases). V lost 6 bases, J lost 6 bases, and 15 bases lay in between. The CDR3 totals 15 residues. The V gene's germline CDR1 is SGHTA and CDR2 FQGNSA. CDR3 bases: TGTGCCAGCAGGACCCCGGGGGGGGGTAATTCACCCCTCCACTTT. This codes for CASRTPGGGNSPLHF.

Comment on this clonotype: At one end the junction does not follow the germline gene, possibly because of a read error. The rearrangement joins TRBV11-3 to TRBJ2-3; possibly TRBD2 for D (5 bases). The CDR3 length is 14 residues. Germline CDR1 is SGHNT and CDR2 is YENEEA. The CDR3 DNA reads TGTGCCAGCAGCCTGGGAGCTAGCATAGATACGCAGTATTTT. As protein: CASSLGASIDTQYF. The variable domain in full, completed from reference TRBV11-3 and TRBJ2-3, reads EAGVVQSPRYKIIEKKQPVAFWCNPISGHNTLYWYLQNLGQGPELLIRYENEEAVDDSQLPKDRFSAERLKGVDSTLKIQPAELGDSAVYLCASSLGASIDTQYFGPGTRLTVL.

This clonotype was counted a few times. V usage is TRBV7-6 and J usage is TRBJ2-1, with TRBD2 identical over 8 bases. The CDR3 length is 15 residues. Trimming cost V 7 bases and J 0 bases; bases outside gene matches: 5. Germline values: CDR1 SGHVS, CDR2 FNYEAQ. The CDR3 DNA reads TGTGCCAGCACCACTAGCGGATACTCCTACAATGAGCAGTTCTTC. Its protein is CASTTSGYSYNEQFF.

This clonotype occurred a few times. The chain has TRBV20-1 and TRBJ2-3, with 8 nucleotides matching TRBD2. This CDR3 has 16 amino acids. CDR1 and CDR2 from the germline V gene are DFQATT and SNEGSKA (reference sequence). V trimming: 5 bases; J trimming: 0 bases; junction bases outside the gene matches: 10. This CDR3 reads CSAENPGLGSTDTQYF. CDR3 nucleotides: TGCAGTGCTGAAAATCCGGGACTAGGGAGCACAGATACGCAGTATTTT.

This clonotype was detected ten times or more. The chain has TRBV4-3 and TRBJ1-5, with D possibly matching TRBD1 (5 bases). V lost 0 bases to trimming and J lost 2 bases, with 8 bases between them. The CDR3 consists of 15 residues. The germline CDR1 and CDR2 sequences are LGHNA and YSLEER. CDR3 region: CASSQDGAGNQPQHF. The CDR3 DNA is TGCGCCAGCAGCCAAGATGGGGCCGGCAATCAGCCCCAGCATTTT.

The chain links TRBV7-2 to TRBJ2-7; D gene uncertain. With 4 bases removed from V and 7 bases from J, the gap between germline ends came to 11 bases. CDR1 and CDR2 from the germline V gene are SGHTA and FQGNSA. The length of the CDR3 is 12 residues. CDR3 coding DNA: TGTGCCAGCAGCTCCCTAAGTAAAGAGCAGTACTTC. Amino acids: CASSSLSKEQYF.